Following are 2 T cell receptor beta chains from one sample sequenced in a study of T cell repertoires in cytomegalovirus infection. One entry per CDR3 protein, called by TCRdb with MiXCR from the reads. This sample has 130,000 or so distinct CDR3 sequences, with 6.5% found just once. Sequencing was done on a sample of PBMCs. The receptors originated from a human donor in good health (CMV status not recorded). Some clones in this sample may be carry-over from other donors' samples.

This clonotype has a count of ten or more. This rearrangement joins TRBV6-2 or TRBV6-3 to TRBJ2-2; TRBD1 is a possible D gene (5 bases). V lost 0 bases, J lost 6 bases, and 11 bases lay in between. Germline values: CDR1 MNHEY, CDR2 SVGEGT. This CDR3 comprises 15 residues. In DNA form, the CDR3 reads TGTGCCAGCAGTTACTCGGCAGGGCTGGCCGGGGAGCTGTTTTTT. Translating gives CASSYSAGLAGELFF.

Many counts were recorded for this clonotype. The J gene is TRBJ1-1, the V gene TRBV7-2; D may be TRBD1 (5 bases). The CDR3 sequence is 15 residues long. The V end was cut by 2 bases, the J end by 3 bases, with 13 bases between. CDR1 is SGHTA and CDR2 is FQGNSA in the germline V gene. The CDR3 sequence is CASSLFQGRYTEAFF. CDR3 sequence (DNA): TGTGCCAGCAGCTTATTCCAGGGAAGGTACACTGAAGCTTTCTTT.